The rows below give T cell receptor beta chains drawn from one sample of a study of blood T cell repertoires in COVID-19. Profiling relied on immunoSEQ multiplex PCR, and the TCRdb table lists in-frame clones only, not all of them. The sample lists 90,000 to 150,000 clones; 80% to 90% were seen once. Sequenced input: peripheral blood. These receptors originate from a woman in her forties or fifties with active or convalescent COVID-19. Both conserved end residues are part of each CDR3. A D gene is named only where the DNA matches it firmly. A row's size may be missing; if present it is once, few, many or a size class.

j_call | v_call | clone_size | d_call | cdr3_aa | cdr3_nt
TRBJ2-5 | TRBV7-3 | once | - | CASSLTGRDQETQYF | TGTGCCAGCAGCTTAACCGGCAGGGATCAAGAGACCCAGTACTTC
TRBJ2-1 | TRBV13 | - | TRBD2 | CASSGDPGTTSYNEQFF | TGTGCCAGCAGCGGAGATCCGGGGACTACGTCCTACAATGAGCAGTTCTTC
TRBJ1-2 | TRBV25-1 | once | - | CASSLRSNYGYTF | TGTGCCAGCAGCCTGAGAAGTAACTATGGCTACACCTTC
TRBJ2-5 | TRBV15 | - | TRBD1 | CATSRGQGVETQYF | TGTGCCACCAGCAGGGGACAGGGTGTGGAGACCCAGTACTTC
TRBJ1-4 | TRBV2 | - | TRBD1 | CASRAGGPSNEKLFF | TGTGCCAGCAGGGCAGGGGGCCCTAGTAATGAAAAACTGTTTTTT
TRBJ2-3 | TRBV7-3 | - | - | CASSLRGKFTDTQYF | TGTGCCAGCAGCTTAAGGGGCAAATTCACAGATACGCAGTATTTT
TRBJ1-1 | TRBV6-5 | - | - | CASSFPGMNTEAFF | TGTGCCAGCAGTTTCCCAGGAATGAACACTGAAGCTTTCTTT
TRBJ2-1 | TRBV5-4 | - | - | CASSLWALNEQFF | TGTGCCAGCAGCTTGTGGGCCCTCAATGAGCAGTTCTTC
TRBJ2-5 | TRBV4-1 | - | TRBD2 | CASSQDSNIGGGRALETQYF | TGCGCCAGCAGCCAAGATTCCAATATAGGTGGCGGGAGGGCCCTAGAGACCCAGTACTTC
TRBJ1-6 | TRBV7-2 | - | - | CASRRNDSPLHF | TGTGCCAGCAGGAGGAACGATTCACCCCTCCACTTT
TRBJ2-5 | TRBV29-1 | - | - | CSVGGGIQETQYF | TGCAGCGTTGGAGGGGGAATACAAGAGACCCAGTACTTC
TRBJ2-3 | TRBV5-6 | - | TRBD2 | CASSSGGGGTDTQYF | TGTGCCAGCAGCAGCGGTGGGGGGGGCACAGATACGCAGTATTTT
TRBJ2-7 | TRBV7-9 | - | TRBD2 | CASSLWTSQPYEQYF | TGTGCCAGCAGCTTATGGACTAGCCAGCCCTACGAGCAGTACTTC
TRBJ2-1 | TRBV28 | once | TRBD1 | CASSLSGTGDSGEQFF | TGTGCCAGCAGTTTATCTGGGACAGGGGATTCGGGTGAGCAGTTCTTC
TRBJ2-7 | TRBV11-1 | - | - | CASSLLFPDEQYF | TGTGCCAGCAGCTTACTCTTCCCTGACGAGCAGTACTTC
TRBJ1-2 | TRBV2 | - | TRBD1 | CASSGDRGRVGYTF | TGTGCCAGCAGTGGGGACAGGGGCCGTGTTGGCTACACCTTC
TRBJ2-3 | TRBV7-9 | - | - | CASSLRGYREGSTDTQYF | TGTGCCAGCAGCTTAAGGGGATACAGGGAGGGTAGCACAGATACGCAGTATTTT
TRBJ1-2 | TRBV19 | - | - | CASSILSGREGQGYTF | TGTGCCAGTAGTATCCTCTCCGGCAGGGAAGGGCAGGGCTACACCTTC
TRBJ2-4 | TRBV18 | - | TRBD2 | CASSPLGLAGGLDIQYF | TGTGCCAGCTCACCACTGGGACTAGCGGGAGGGCTTGACATTCAGTACTTC
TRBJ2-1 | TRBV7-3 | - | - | CASSLTGGGYNEQFF | TGTGCCAGCAGCTTAACGGGAGGGGGATACAATGAGCAGTTCTTC
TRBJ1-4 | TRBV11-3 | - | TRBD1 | CASSLRDRGLKQDEKLFF | TGTGCCAGCAGCTTACGGGACAGGGGGCTAAAACAGGATGAAAAACTGTTTTTT
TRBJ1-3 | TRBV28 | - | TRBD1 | CASSSTGGFSGNTIYF | TGTGCCAGCAGTTCGACAGGGGGCTTCTCCGGAAACACCATATATTTT
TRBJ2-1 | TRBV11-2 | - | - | CASSASVGVHEQFF | TGTGCCAGCAGCGCCTCAGTTGGTGTGCATGAGCAGTTCTTC
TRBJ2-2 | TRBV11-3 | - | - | CASSLAATRNTGELFF | TGTGCCAGCAGCTTGGCGGCTACGCGGAACACCGGGGAGCTGTTTTTT
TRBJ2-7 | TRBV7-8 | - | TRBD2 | CASSLVAGAHEQYF | TGTGCCAGCAGCTTAGTAGCGGGAGCCCACGAGCAGTACTTC
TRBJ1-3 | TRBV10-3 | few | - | CATADDYKTGFSGNTIYF | TGTGCCACAGCAGATGATTACAAAACAGGCTTCTCTGGAAACACCATATATTTT
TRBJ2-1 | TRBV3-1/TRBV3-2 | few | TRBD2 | CASSHPTSGGSLNEQFF | TGTGCCAGCAGCCATCCAACTAGCGGGGGGTCCCTCAATGAGCAGTTCTTC
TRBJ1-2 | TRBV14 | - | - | CASSQGIPGGGGYTF | TGTGCCAGCAGCCAAGGGATCCCCGGAGGTGGCGGCTACACCTTC
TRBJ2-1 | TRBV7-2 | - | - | CASSFSFSANEQFF | TGTGCCAGCAGCTTTAGTTTTTCCGCCAATGAGCAGTTCTTC
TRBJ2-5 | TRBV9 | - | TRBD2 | CASSASRTSGTQETQYF | TGTGCCAGCAGCGCCTCCCGGACTAGCGGGACCCAAGAGACCCAGTACTTC
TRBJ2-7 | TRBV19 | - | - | CASSDRSLTYEQYF | TGTGCCAGTAGTGACAGGTCCCTCACCTACGAGCAGTACTTC
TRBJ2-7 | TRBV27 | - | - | CASSPGTLYEQYF | TGTGCCAGCAGCCCCGGGACTCTCTACGAGCAGTACTTC
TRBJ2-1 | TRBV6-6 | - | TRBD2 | CASSYQRLAGGREQFF | TGTGCCAGCAGTTACCAGAGACTAGCGGGAGGGCGTGAGCAGTTCTTC
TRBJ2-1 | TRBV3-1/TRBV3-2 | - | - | CASRQPGDMNSEQFF | TGTGCCAGCAGACAACCGGGAGACATGAATAGTGAGCAGTTCTTC
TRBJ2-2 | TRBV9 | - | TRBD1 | CASSSQGAITGELFF | TGTGCCAGCAGCTCACAGGGGGCGATCACCGGGGAGCTGTTTTTT
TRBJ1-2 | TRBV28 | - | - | CASRPEYGYTF | TGTGCCAGCAGGCCTGAGTATGGCTACACCTTC
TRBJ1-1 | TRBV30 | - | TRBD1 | CAWSKLGQGNTEAFF | TGTGCCTGGAGTAAGTTGGGACAGGGGAACACTGAAGCTTTCTTT
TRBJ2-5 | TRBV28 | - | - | CASSFDRQETQYF | TGTGCCAGCAGTTTTGACAGGCAAGAGACCCAGTACTTC
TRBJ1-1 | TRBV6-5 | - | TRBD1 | CASSYTRQGAEAFF | TGTGCCAGCAGTTACACCCGACAGGGCGCTGAAGCTTTCTTT
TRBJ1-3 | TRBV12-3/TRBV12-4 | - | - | CASSPVSGNTIYF | TGTGCCAGCAGCCCGGTCTCTGGAAACACCATATATTTT
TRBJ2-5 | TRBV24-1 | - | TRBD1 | CATSDPTGAETQYF | TGTGCCACCAGTGATCCTACAGGGGCGGAGACCCAGTACTTC
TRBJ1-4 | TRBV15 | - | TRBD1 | CATSRRGKGNEKLFF | TGTGCCACCAGCCGCAGGGGGAAGGGGAATGAAAAACTGTTTTTT
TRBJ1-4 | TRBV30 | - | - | CAWRHEGSNEKLFF | TGTGCCTGGAGGCATGAGGGCAGTAATGAAAAACTGTTTTTT
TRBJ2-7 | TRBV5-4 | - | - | CASSFGGGGAFYEQYF | TGTGCCAGCAGCTTCGGGGGAGGGGGAGCCTTCTACGAGCAGTACTTC
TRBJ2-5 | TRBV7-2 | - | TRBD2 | CASSLAGLAGETQYF | TGTGCCAGCAGCTTAGCTGGCCTAGCGGGGGAGACCCAGTACTTC
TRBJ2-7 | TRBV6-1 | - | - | CASSEDGSRYEQYF | TGTGCCAGCAGTGAAGACGGGAGTCGATACGAGCAGTACTTC
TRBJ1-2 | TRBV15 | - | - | CATSRGDNYGYTF | TGTGCCACCAGCAGAGGCGATAACTATGGCTACACCTTC